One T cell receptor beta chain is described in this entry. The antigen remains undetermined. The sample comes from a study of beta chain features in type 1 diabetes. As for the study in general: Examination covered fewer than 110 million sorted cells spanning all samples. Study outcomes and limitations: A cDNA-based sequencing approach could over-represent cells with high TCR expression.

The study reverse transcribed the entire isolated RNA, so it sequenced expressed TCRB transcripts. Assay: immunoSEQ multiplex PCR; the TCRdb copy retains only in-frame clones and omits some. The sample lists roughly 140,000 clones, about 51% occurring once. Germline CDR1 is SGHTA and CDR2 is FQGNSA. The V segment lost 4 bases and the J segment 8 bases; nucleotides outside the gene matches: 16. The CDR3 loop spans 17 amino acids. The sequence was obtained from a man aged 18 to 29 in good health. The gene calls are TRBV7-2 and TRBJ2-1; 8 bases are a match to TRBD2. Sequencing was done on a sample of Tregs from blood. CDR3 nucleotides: TGTGCCAGCAGCTCGCACCCTCTGAGCGGGAGTGGTGATGAGCAGTTCTTC. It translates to CASSSHPLSGSGDEQFF.